A selection of T cell receptor beta chains follows, all from one sample in a study of shared clonotypes between healthy human individuals. The protocol was immunoSEQ multiplex PCR, while the TCRdb copy is restricted to in-frame clones and leaves out a portion. The sample holds 400,000 to 500,000 clones, 76% seen once. Sample: PBMCs. The receptors stem from a middle-aged woman in good health. Some clones in this sample may be carry-over from other donors' samples. Each CDR3 is given with its conserved first and last residue. The order of the fields is CDR3 length, clone size, D gene, J gene, V gene, CDR3 protein, CDR3 DNA. A D gene is named only where the DNA matches it firmly. Only part of the rows carry a size: once, few, many, or a class if the clone is expanded.

cdr3_length: 16
clone_size: .
d_call: .
j_call: TRBJ2-3
v_call: TRBV7-9
cdr3_aa: CASRGKGFQSTDTQYF
cdr3_nt: TGTGCCAGCAGGGGAAAAGGGTTCCAGAGCACAGATACGCAGTATTTT

cdr3_length: 14
clone_size: .
d_call: TRBD1
j_call: TRBJ2-7
v_call: TRBV6-1
cdr3_aa: CASLETGGPYEQYF
cdr3_nt: TGTGCCAGCTTAGAGACAGGGGGACCGTACGAGCAGTACTTC

cdr3_length: 16
clone_size: once
d_call: TRBD1
j_call: TRBJ2-5
v_call: TRBV18
cdr3_aa: CASSPRQGRTQETQYF
cdr3_nt: TGTGCCAGCTCACCAAGACAGGGCCGAACCCAAGAGACCCAGTACTTC

cdr3_length: 14
clone_size: .
d_call: .
j_call: TRBJ2-3
v_call: TRBV2
cdr3_aa: CASSEFKVPRAQYF
cdr3_nt: TGTGCCAGCAGTGAGTTTAAGGTTCCGCGGGCGCAGTATTTT

cdr3_length: 15
clone_size: .
d_call: TRBD2
j_call: TRBJ2-7
v_call: TRBV27
cdr3_aa: CASSLKTSGSYEQYF
cdr3_nt: TGTGCCAGCAGTTTAAAAACTAGCGGGAGTTACGAGCAGTACTTC

cdr3_length: 14
clone_size: .
d_call: .
j_call: TRBJ2-7
v_call: TRBV10-1
cdr3_aa: CASRIGQGGGEQYF
cdr3_nt: TGCGCCAGCCGGATAGGTCAGGGAGGAGGCGAGCAGTACTTC

cdr3_length: 14
clone_size: .
d_call: .
j_call: TRBJ1-4
v_call: TRBV6-5
cdr3_aa: CASSYSGVREKLFF
cdr3_nt: TGTGCCAGCAGTTACTCCGGGGTACGCGAAAAACTGTTTTTT

cdr3_length: 13
clone_size: .
d_call: TRBD2
j_call: TRBJ2-3
v_call: TRBV27
cdr3_aa: CATKREGLDTQYF
cdr3_nt: TGTGCCACCAAGCGGGAGGGCCTAGATACGCAGTATTTT

cdr3_length: 11
clone_size: .
d_call: .
j_call: TRBJ1-2
v_call: TRBV30
cdr3_aa: CAWSVPGGYTF
cdr3_nt: TGTGCCTGGAGTGTCCCGGGTGGCTACACCTTC

cdr3_length: 13
clone_size: .
d_call: TRBD1
j_call: TRBJ2-7
v_call: TRBV11-2
cdr3_aa: CASSTTGFHEQYF
cdr3_nt: TGTGCCAGCAGCACGACAGGGTTCCACGAGCAGTACTTC

cdr3_length: 13
clone_size: .
d_call: .
j_call: TRBJ2-7
v_call: TRBV30
cdr3_aa: CAWSPGTSYEQYF
cdr3_nt: TGTGCCTGGAGCCCTGGGACCTCCTACGAGCAGTACTTC

cdr3_length: 14
clone_size: many
d_call: TRBD1
j_call: TRBJ2-5
v_call: TRBV5-4
cdr3_aa: CASSLGDREETQYF
cdr3_nt: TGTGCCAGCAGCTTGGGGGACAGAGAAGAGACCCAGTACTTC

cdr3_length: 16
clone_size: .
d_call: TRBD2
j_call: TRBJ2-7
v_call: TRBV28
cdr3_aa: CASSPWGLAGSYEQYF
cdr3_nt: TGTGCCAGCAGTCCCTGGGGACTAGCGGGATCCTACGAGCAGTACTTC

cdr3_length: 15
clone_size: .
d_call: TRBD2
j_call: TRBJ2-1
v_call: TRBV7-7
cdr3_aa: CASSPGLAEGNEQFF
cdr3_nt: TGTGCTAGCAGCCCCGGACTAGCGGAGGGCAATGAGCAGTTCTTC

cdr3_length: 15
clone_size: .
d_call: .
j_call: TRBJ2-7
v_call: TRBV28
cdr3_aa: CASSLGPGDPYEQYF
cdr3_nt: TGTGCCAGCAGTCTCGGCCCAGGGGATCCCTACGAGCAGTACTTC

cdr3_length: 16
clone_size: .
d_call: .
j_call: TRBJ2-2
v_call: TRBV7-3
cdr3_aa: CASSLIAGPNTGELFF
cdr3_nt: TGTGCCAGCAGCTTAATCGCGGGCCCTAACACCGGGGAGCTGTTTTTT

cdr3_length: 15
clone_size: .
d_call: .
j_call: TRBJ1-4
v_call: TRBV30
cdr3_aa: CAWSVGGQAEEKLFF
cdr3_nt: TGTGCCTGGAGTGTAGGTGGGCAGGCGGAAGAAAAACTGTTTTTT

cdr3_length: 14
clone_size: once
d_call: .
j_call: TRBJ2-2
v_call: TRBV6-1
cdr3_aa: CASSGQANTGELFF
cdr3_nt: TGTGCCAGCAGTGGACAGGCTAACACCGGGGAGCTGTTTTTT

cdr3_length: 14
clone_size: once
d_call: .
j_call: TRBJ2-5
v_call: TRBV4-1
cdr3_aa: CASSPWGGRETQYF
cdr3_nt: TGCGCCAGCAGCCCCTGGGGAGGACGAGAGACCCAGTACTTC

cdr3_length: 15
clone_size: few
d_call: TRBD2
j_call: TRBJ2-5
v_call: TRBV2
cdr3_aa: CASSGATSGQETQYF
cdr3_nt: TGTGCCAGCAGTGGCGCGACTAGCGGACAAGAGACCCAGTACTTC

cdr3_length: 15
clone_size: .
d_call: .
j_call: TRBJ2-2
v_call: TRBV7-2
cdr3_aa: CASSLGRLHTGELFF
cdr3_nt: TGTGCCAGCAGCTTAGGTAGGCTGCACACCGGGGAGCTGTTTTTT

cdr3_length: 15
clone_size: .
d_call: TRBD1
j_call: TRBJ1-5
v_call: TRBV28
cdr3_aa: CASSLGQGAWQPQHF
cdr3_nt: TGTGCCAGCAGTTTAGGACAGGGGGCATGGCAGCCCCAGCATTTT

cdr3_length: 15
clone_size: .
d_call: TRBD1
j_call: TRBJ2-1
v_call: TRBV7-8
cdr3_aa: CASSTRQGTYNEQFF
cdr3_nt: TGTGCCAGCAGCACCCGACAGGGAACATACAATGAGCAGTTCTTC

cdr3_length: 13
clone_size: .
d_call: .
j_call: TRBJ1-1
v_call: TRBV6-9
cdr3_aa: CASSFTQSTEAFF
cdr3_nt: TGTGCCAGCAGTTTTACCCAGAGCACTGAAGCTTTCTTT

cdr3_length: 15
clone_size: .
d_call: .
j_call: TRBJ2-1
v_call: TRBV9
cdr3_aa: CASSARLAGPNEQFF
cdr3_nt: TGTGCCAGCAGCGCCCGACTGGCGGGCCCAAATGAGCAGTTCTTC

cdr3_length: 11
clone_size: few
d_call: .
j_call: TRBJ1-1
v_call: TRBV11-2
cdr3_aa: CAIKETGGAFF
cdr3_nt: TGTGCCATCAAGGAGACGGGGGGAGCTTTCTTT

cdr3_length: 14
clone_size: .
d_call: .
j_call: TRBJ2-7
v_call: TRBV15
cdr3_aa: CATSRDPALGEQYF
cdr3_nt: TGTGCCACCAGCAGAGATCCCGCCTTGGGGGAGCAGTACTTC

cdr3_length: 16
clone_size: once
d_call: .
j_call: TRBJ1-5
v_call: TRBV28
cdr3_aa: CASNPGRAGGNQPQHF
cdr3_nt: TGTGCCAGCAACCCAGGACGGGCAGGGGGCAATCAGCCCCAGCATTTT

cdr3_length: 12
clone_size: .
d_call: TRBD2
j_call: TRBJ2-7
v_call: TRBV5-1
cdr3_aa: CASSEVAGEQYF
cdr3_nt: TGCGCCAGCAGCGAGGTAGCGGGTGAGCAGTACTTC

cdr3_length: 9
clone_size: .
d_call: .
j_call: TRBJ2-7
v_call: TRBV10-1
cdr3_aa: CPRLDEQYF
cdr3_nt: TGCCCAAGGTTGGACGAGCAGTACTTC

cdr3_length: 14
clone_size: once
d_call: .
j_call: TRBJ2-7
v_call: TRBV27
cdr3_aa: CASSFLRDSHEQYF
cdr3_nt: TGTGCCAGCAGTTTCTTACGGGACTCCCACGAGCAGTACTTC

cdr3_length: 15
clone_size: .
d_call: .
j_call: TRBJ2-5
v_call: TRBV21-1
cdr3_aa: CASSSGTGVAETQYF
cdr3_nt: TGTGCCAGCAGCAGCGGGACAGGGGTTGCGGAGACCCAGTACTTC

cdr3_length: 14
clone_size: .
d_call: TRBD1
j_call: TRBJ1-2
v_call: TRBV13
cdr3_aa: CASSLGLRGNGYTF
cdr3_nt: TGTGCCAGCAGCTTAGGCCTCAGGGGGAATGGCTACACCTTC

cdr3_length: 15
clone_size: .
d_call: .
j_call: TRBJ2-7
v_call: TRBV28
cdr3_aa: CASSLYGDGTYEQYF
cdr3_nt: TGTGCCAGCAGTTTATACGGGGATGGGACCTACGAGCAGTACTTC

cdr3_length: 14
clone_size: many
d_call: .
j_call: TRBJ2-7
v_call: TRBV4-1
cdr3_aa: CASSLAGASYEQYF
cdr3_nt: TGCGCCAGCAGCCTTGCAGGGGCCTCCTACGAGCAGTACTTC

cdr3_length: 12
clone_size: .
d_call: .
j_call: TRBJ1-1
v_call: TRBV7-9
cdr3_aa: CASSFREAEAFF
cdr3_nt: TGTGCCAGCAGCTTTCGAGAGGCTGAAGCTTTCTTT

cdr3_length: 13
clone_size: few
d_call: TRBD1
j_call: TRBJ1-5
v_call: TRBV5-1
cdr3_aa: CASSLTGVQPQHF
cdr3_nt: TGCGCCAGCAGCTTGACAGGGGTGCAGCCCCAGCATTTT

cdr3_length: 21
clone_size: .
d_call: TRBD2
j_call: TRBJ2-4
v_call: TRBV28
cdr3_aa: CASSWLGLAGGKNRVKNIQYF
cdr3_nt: TGTGCCAGCAGTTGGTTAGGACTAGCGGGAGGGAAAAATCGAGTTAAAAACATTCAGTACTTC

cdr3_length: 13
clone_size: .
d_call: .
j_call: TRBJ1-4
v_call: TRBV30
cdr3_aa: CAWTPLTGEKLFF
cdr3_nt: TGTGCCTGGACCCCTCTCACAGGGGAAAAACTGTTTTTT

cdr3_length: 15
clone_size: .
d_call: TRBD2
j_call: TRBJ2-7
v_call: TRBV10-3
cdr3_aa: CAISERDLREYEQYF
cdr3_nt: TGTGCCATCAGTGAGCGGGACTTGCGGGAGTACGAGCAGTACTTC

cdr3_length: 16
clone_size: .
d_call: TRBD2
j_call: TRBJ2-5
v_call: TRBV6-5
cdr3_aa: CASSYIQRGGQETQYF
cdr3_nt: TGTGCCAGCAGTTACATTCAACGGGGGGGACAAGAGACCCAGTACTTC

cdr3_length: 14
clone_size: .
d_call: TRBD1
j_call: TRBJ2-3
v_call: TRBV6-5
cdr3_aa: CASSRGQGADTQYF
cdr3_nt: TGTGCCAGCAGCCGCGGACAGGGAGCAGATACGCAGTATTTT

cdr3_length: 14
clone_size: .
d_call: .
j_call: TRBJ2-7
v_call: TRBV11-2
cdr3_aa: CASSLELQIYEQYF
cdr3_nt: TGTGCCAGCAGCTTAGAGCTTCAGATCTACGAGCAGTACTTC

cdr3_length: 13
clone_size: .
d_call: .
j_call: TRBJ2-2
v_call: TRBV29-1
cdr3_aa: CSVLEAGAGELFF
cdr3_nt: TGCAGCGTTCTTGAGGCAGGGGCCGGGGAGCTGTTTTTT

cdr3_length: 14
clone_size: .
d_call: TRBD1
j_call: TRBJ2-3
v_call: TRBV30
cdr3_aa: CAWSGGQGTDTQYF
cdr3_nt: TGTGCCTGGAGTGGGGGACAGGGCACAGATACGCAGTATTTT

cdr3_length: 17
clone_size: .
d_call: .
j_call: TRBJ2-7
v_call: TRBV5-3
cdr3_aa: CARSLAGGQKTTYEQYF
cdr3_nt: TGTGCCAGAAGCTTGGCCGGCGGGCAGAAGACTACCTACGAGCAGTACTTC

cdr3_length: 14
clone_size: .
d_call: TRBD1
j_call: TRBJ2-7
v_call: TRBV28
cdr3_aa: CASSPGTGGREQYF
cdr3_nt: TGTGCCAGCAGTCCCGGGACAGGGGGACGGGAGCAGTACTTC

cdr3_length: 16
clone_size: few
d_call: .
j_call: TRBJ2-3
v_call: TRBV13
cdr3_aa: CASSLYRSGNTDTQYF
cdr3_nt: TGTGCCAGCAGCCTATACAGGAGTGGTAACACAGATACGCAGTATTTT

cdr3_length: 14
clone_size: .
d_call: .
j_call: TRBJ2-3
v_call: TRBV13
cdr3_aa: CASSSRGNTDTQYF
cdr3_nt: TGTGCCAGCAGCTCAAGAGGAAACACAGATACGCAGTATTTT

cdr3_length: 17
clone_size: once
d_call: TRBD2
j_call: TRBJ2-3
v_call: TRBV14
cdr3_aa: CASSPIGTSGATDTQYF
cdr3_nt: TGTGCCAGCAGCCCCATCGGGACTAGCGGGGCCACAGATACGCAGTATTTT

cdr3_length: 14
clone_size: few
d_call: TRBD2
j_call: TRBJ2-1
v_call: TRBV2
cdr3_aa: CASRLASSYNEQFF
cdr3_nt: TGTGCCAGCAGACTAGCGTCTAGTTACAATGAGCAGTTCTTC

cdr3_length: 15
clone_size: once
d_call: TRBD1
j_call: TRBJ1-2
v_call: TRBV5-5
cdr3_aa: CASSRTGQLNYGYTF
cdr3_nt: TGTGCCAGCAGCCGAACGGGACAGCTAAACTATGGCTACACCTTC

cdr3_length: 14
clone_size: .
d_call: TRBD2
j_call: TRBJ2-7
v_call: TRBV28
cdr3_aa: CASSGTSETYEQYF
cdr3_nt: TGTGCCAGCAGTGGGACTAGCGAGACCTACGAGCAGTACTTC

cdr3_length: 13
clone_size: .
d_call: .
j_call: TRBJ1-1
v_call: TRBV6-1
cdr3_aa: CASRGYMNTEAFF
cdr3_nt: TGTGCCAGCAGGGGGTACATGAACACTGAAGCTTTCTTT

cdr3_length: 12
clone_size: .
d_call: TRBD1
j_call: TRBJ2-1
v_call: TRBV7-3
cdr3_aa: CASSSTGNEQFF
cdr3_nt: TGTGCCAGCAGCTCGACAGGGAATGAGCAGTTCTTC